Presented here are 10 T cell receptor beta chains from one specimen sequenced in a study of blood T cell repertoires in COVID-19. Generated by immunoSEQ multiplex PCR, the TCRdb table keeps only in-frame clones and is missing some. Of some 150,000 clones listed, approximately 83% are singletons. Sequenced sample: peripheral blood. These receptor sequences come from a woman between 55 and 75 years old with acute or convalescent COVID-19.

V is TRBV6-6 and J is TRBJ2-2, with a tentative D call TRBD2 (5 bases). CDR3 length equals 15 residues. Germline CDR1 MNHNY, CDR2 SVGAGI (reference sequence). The ends were cut back, 0 bases at V and 7 bases at J, with 12 bases in the middle. The CDR3 sequence: CASSYSREYGGELFF. In DNA form, the CDR3 reads TGTGCCAGCAGTTACTCTAGGGAGTATGGCGGGGAGCTGTTTTTT.

CDR3: CSASDGQGSTEAFF. The CDR3 DNA is TGCAGTGCTAGTGATGGGCAGGGCAGTACTGAAGCTTTCTTT. The V and J genes are TRBV20-1 and TRBJ1-1, with a possible D match to TRBD1 (5 bases). The CDR3 covers 14 residues. The germline CDR1 and CDR2 sequences are DFQATT and SNEGSKA (reference sequence). The ends were cut back, 3 bases at V and 5 bases at J, with 16 bases in the middle.

On this clone: Other nucleotide sequences in the sample specify the same CDR3. V gene TRBV11-2 combines with J gene TRBJ1-1, with a possible D match to TRBD1 (5 bases). The CDR3 contains 13 residues. Trimming shortened V by 3 bases and J by 1 base, and 6 bases separated the two germline ends. Germline values: CDR1 SGHAT, CDR2 FQNNGV. The CDR3 here is CASSFQGNTEAFF. The CDR3 bases are TGTGCCAGCAGCTTTCAGGGGAACACTGAAGCTTTCTTT.

J is TRBJ2-5 and V is TRBV28, with D perhaps TRBD1 (6 bases). The CDR3 extends over 17 amino acids. Per germline, CDR1 MDHEN and CDR2 SYDVKM. Deletions cut 6 bases from V and 4 bases from J, with 24 bases between. The CDR3 coding sequence is TGTGCCAGCAGCCGCATAAGGGGGAGTTTTTTCATAGAGACCCAGTACTTC. As protein: CASSRIRGSFFIETQYF.

The chain uses TRBV7-8 and TRBJ2-3; 9 bases are a match to TRBD1. Germline CDR1 is SGHVS and CDR2 is FQNEAQ. J gave up 1 base and V 3 bases, and 2 bases lay outside the gene matches. The CDR3 totals 15 residues. DNA of the CDR3: TGTGCCAGCAGCTTCCGGGACAGGGGCACAGATACGCAGTATTTT. Translation gives CASSFRDRGTDTQYF.

The chain joins TRBV3-1 (or the pseudogene TRBV3-2) to TRBJ1-2, with D possibly TRBD1 on 6 matching bases. This CDR3 spans 13 amino acids. Looked up from germline, CDR1 is LGHDT and CDR2 is YNNKEL (reference sequence). The V end lost 3 bases, the J end lost 3 bases, and 8 bases lay between the germline ends. The CDR3 is CASSQGQYYGYTF. The CDR3 nucleotides are TGTGCCAGCAGCCAGGGACAATACTATGGCTACACCTTC.

The rearrangement links TRBV5-1 to TRBJ1-3; D call uncertain. This CDR3 has 15 residues. Germline CDR1 is SGHRS and CDR2 is YFSETQ. V was cut by 4 bases and J by 3 bases, with 14 bases left in between. The CDR3 reads CASSKSQAFGNTIYF. The CDR3 region has the DNA TGCGCCAGCAGCAAATCGCAGGCTTTTGGAAACACCATATATTTT.

The V gene is TRBV24-1, the J gene TRBJ1-2; 9 positions match TRBD1. CDR1 KGHDR and CDR2 SFDVKD come from the germline V gene. CDR3 length: 18 amino acids. Losses at the gene ends were 5 bases for V and 0 bases for J; bases not matched to a gene: 12. CDR3 nucleotides: TGTGCCACCAGTGGTTCCCCTAGACAGGGGGAAGCTAACTATGGCTACACCTTC. This codes for CATSGSPRQGEANYGYTF.

This chain connects TRBV9 to TRBJ2-7; 7 bases match TRBD1. From germline, CDR1 is SGDLS and CDR2 YYNGEE. V gave up 0 bases and J gave up 2 bases; unmatched junction bases: 2. This CDR3 contains 14 residues. CDR3 sequence (DNA): TGTGCCAGCAGCGTAGGAAGGGGGCCCTACGAGCAGTACTTC. This translates into CASSVGRGPYEQYF.

The chain employs TRBV27 and TRBJ1-5, with D possibly being TRBD1 (6 bases). Between the trimmed V and J ends, which lost 5 bases and 6 bases, there was a span of 14 bases. Germline values: CDR1 MNHEY, CDR2 SMNVEV (reference sequence). This CDR3 is built from 14 residues. The CDR3 loop reads CASSTNNRAQPQHF. In DNA form, the CDR3 reads TGTGCCAGCAGTACAAACAACAGGGCTCAGCCCCAGCATTTT.